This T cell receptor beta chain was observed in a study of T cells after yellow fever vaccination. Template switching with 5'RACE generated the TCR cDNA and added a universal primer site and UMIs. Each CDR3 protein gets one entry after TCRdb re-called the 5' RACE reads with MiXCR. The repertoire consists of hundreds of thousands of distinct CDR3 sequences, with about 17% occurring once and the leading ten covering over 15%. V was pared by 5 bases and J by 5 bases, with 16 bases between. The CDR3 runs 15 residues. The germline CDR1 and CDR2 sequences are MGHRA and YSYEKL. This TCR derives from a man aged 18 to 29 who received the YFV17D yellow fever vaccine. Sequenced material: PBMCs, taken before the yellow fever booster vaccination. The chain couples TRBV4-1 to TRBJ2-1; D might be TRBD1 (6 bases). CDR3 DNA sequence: TGCGCCAGCAGCGAAGGGGGTAGGCGTCACAATGAGCAGTTCTTC. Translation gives CASSEGGRRHNEQFF.